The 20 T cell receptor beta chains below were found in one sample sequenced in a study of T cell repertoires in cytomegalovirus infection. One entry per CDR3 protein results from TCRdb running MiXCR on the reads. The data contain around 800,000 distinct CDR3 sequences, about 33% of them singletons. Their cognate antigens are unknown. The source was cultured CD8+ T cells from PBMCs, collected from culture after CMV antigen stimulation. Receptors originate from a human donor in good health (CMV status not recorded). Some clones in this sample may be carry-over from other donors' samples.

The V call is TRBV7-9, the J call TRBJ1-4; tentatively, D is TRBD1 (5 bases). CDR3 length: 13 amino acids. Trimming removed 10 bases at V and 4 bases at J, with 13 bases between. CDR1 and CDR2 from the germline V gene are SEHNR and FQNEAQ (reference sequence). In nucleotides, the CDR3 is TGTGCCATACCCGGGGCGGTTAATGAAAAACTGTTTTTT. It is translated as CAIPGAVNEKLFF.

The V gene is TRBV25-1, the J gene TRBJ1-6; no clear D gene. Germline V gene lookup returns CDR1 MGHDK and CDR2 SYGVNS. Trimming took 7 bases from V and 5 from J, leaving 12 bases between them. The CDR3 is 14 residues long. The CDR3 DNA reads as TGTGCCAGCACCGGTAGAGGCCATAATTCACCCCTCCACTTT. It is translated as CASTGRGHNSPLHF.

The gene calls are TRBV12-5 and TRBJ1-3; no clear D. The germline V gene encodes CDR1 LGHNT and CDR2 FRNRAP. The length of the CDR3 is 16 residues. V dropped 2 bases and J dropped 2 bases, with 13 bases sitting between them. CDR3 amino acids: CASGLLPGGTGNTIYF. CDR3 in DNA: TGTGCTAGTGGTTTGCTCCCCGGAGGAACTGGAAACACCATATATTTT.

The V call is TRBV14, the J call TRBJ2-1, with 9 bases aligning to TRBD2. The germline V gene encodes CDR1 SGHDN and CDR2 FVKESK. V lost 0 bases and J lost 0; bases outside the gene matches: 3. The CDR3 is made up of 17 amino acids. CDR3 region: CASSQEASGTSYNEQFF. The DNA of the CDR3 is TGTGCCAGCAGCCAAGAAGCTAGCGGGACCTCCTACAATGAGCAGTTCTTC.

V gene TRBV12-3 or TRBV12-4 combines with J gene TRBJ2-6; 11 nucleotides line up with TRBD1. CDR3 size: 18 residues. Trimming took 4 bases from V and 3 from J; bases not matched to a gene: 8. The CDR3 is CASSSNRDRGNGANVLTF. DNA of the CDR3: TGTGCCAGCAGTTCCAACCGGGACAGGGGGAATGGGGCCAACGTCCTGACTTTC.

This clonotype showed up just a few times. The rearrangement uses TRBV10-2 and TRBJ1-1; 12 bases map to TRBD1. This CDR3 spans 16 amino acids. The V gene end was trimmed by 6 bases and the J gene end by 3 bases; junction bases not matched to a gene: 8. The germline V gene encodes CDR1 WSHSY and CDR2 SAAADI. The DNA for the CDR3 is TGCGCCAGCAGCCGGGGACAGGGGGCTCTAGACACTGAAGCTTTCTTT. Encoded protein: CASSRGQGALDTEAFF.

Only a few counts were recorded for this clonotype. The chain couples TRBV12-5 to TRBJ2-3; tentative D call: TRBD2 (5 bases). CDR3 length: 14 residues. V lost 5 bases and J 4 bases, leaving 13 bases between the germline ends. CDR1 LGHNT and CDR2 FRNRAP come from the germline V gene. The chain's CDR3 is CASGTVLAADTQYF. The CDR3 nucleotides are TGTGCTAGTGGTACCGTCCTAGCTGCAGATACGCAGTATTTT.

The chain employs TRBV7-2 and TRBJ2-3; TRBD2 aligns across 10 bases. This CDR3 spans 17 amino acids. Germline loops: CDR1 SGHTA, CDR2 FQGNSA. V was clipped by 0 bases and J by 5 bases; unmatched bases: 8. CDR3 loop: CASSLASGGAFKDTQYF. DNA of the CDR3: TGTGCCAGCAGCTTAGCGAGCGGGGGGGCCTTTAAAGATACGCAGTATTTT.

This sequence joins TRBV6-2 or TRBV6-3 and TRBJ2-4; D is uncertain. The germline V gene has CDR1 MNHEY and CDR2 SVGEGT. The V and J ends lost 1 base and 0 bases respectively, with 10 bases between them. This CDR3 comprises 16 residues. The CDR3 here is CASSYYVGIAKNIQYF. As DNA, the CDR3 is TGTGCCAGCAGTTACTATGTCGGAATAGCCAAAAACATTCAGTACTTC.

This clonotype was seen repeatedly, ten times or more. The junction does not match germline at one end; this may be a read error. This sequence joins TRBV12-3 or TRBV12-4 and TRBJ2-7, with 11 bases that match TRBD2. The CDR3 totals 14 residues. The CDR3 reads CASRLAGGPYEQYF. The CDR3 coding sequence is TGTGCCAGCAGGTTAGCGGGGGGGCCCTACGAGCAGTACTTC.

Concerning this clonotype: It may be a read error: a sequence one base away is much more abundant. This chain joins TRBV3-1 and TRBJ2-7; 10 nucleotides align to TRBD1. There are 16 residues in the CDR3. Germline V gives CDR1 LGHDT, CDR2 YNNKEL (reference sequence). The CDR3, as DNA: TGTGCCAACAGCCAACCCGGGACAGGGGCAAATTACGAGCAGTACTTC. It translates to CANSQPGTGANYEQYF.

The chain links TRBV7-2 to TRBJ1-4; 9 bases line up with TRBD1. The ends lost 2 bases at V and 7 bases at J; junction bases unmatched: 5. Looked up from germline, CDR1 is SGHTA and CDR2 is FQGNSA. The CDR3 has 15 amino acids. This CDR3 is CASSLRQGVGEKLFF. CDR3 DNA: TGTGCCAGCAGCTTAAGACAGGGGGTGGGTGAAAAACTGTTTTTT.

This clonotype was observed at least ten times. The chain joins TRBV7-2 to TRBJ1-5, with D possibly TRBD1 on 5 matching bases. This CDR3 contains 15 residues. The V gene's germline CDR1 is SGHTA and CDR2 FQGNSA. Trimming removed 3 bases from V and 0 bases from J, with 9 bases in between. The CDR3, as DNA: TGTGCCAGCAGCTTGGGCAGGGTTAGCAATCAGCCCCAGCATTTT. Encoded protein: CASSLGRVSNQPQHF. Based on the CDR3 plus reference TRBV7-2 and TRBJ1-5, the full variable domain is GAGVSQSPSNKVTEKGKDVELRCDPISGHTALYWYRQSLGQGLEFLIYFQGNSAPDKSGLPSDRFSAERTGGSVSTLTIQRTQQEDSAVYLCASSLGRVSNQPQHFGDGTRLSIL.

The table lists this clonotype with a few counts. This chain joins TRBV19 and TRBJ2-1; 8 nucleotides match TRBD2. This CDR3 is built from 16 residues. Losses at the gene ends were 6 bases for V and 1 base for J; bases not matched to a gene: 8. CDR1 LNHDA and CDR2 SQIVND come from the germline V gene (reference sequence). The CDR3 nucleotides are TGTGCCAGTAGGTCGGGAGGGCAAGTATCCTACAATGAGCAGTTCTTC. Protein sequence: CASRSGGQVSYNEQFF.

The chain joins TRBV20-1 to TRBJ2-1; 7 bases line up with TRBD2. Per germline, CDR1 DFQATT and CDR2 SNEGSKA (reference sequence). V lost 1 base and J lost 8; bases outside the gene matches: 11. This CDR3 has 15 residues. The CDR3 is CSARGPRAGEDEQFF. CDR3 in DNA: TGCAGTGCTAGAGGCCCTCGGGCGGGGGAGGATGAGCAGTTCTTC.

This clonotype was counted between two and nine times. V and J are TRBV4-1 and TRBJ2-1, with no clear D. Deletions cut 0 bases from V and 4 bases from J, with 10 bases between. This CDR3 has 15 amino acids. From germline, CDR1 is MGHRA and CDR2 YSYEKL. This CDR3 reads CASSQDLAPYNEQFF. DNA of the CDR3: TGCGCCAGCAGCCAAGACTTGGCCCCGTACAATGAGCAGTTCTTC.

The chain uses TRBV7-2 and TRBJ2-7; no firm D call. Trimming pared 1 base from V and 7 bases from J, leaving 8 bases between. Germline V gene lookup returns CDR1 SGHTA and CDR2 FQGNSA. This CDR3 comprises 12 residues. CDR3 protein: CASSLVHQEQYV. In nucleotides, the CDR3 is TGTGCCAGCAGCTTAGTCCATCAAGAGCAGTACGTC.

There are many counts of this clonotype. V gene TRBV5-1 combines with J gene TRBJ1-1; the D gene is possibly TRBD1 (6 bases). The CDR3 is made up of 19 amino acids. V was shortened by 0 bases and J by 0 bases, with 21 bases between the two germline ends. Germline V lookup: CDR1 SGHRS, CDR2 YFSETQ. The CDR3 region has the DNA TGCGCCAGCAGCTTGGTCTCCGGGGGGCTTGGACTGTTGAACACTGAAGCTTTCTTT. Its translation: CASSLVSGGLGLLNTEAFF.

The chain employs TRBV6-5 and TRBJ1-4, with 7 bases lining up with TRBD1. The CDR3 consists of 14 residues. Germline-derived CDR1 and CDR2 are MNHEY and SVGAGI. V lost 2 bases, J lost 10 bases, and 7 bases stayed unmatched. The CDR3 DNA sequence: TGTGCCAGCAGTTACCTATACAGGGGTGGAAAACTGTTTTTT. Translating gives CASSYLYRGGKLFF.

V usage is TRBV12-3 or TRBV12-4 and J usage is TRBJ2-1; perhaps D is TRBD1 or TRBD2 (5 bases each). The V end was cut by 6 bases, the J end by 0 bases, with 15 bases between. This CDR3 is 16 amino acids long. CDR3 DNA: TGTGCCAGCAGAGGCGCCCCAGGGACCTCCTACAATGAGCAGTTCTTC. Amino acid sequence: CASRGAPGTSYNEQFF.